The clone carrying this TCR beta chain was recorded a few times. The data stem from a study of CD4 and CD8 cells across lung adenocarcinoma regions. Via MiXCR, TCRdb re-called the PCR reads, giving one row per CDR3 protein. The sample lists 9,500 to 11,000 distinct CDR3 sequences; 40% to 65% were seen once. The junction had 12 bases not matched to a gene; V was cut back by 7 bases and J by 11 bases. The CDR3 is made up of 14 amino acids. Per germline, CDR1 MNHEY and CDR2 SMNVEV (reference sequence). Samples came from patients with localized non-small cell lung adenocarcinoma. Sequenced: CD4+ T cells from the center of a lung tumor. This chain links TRBV27 with TRBJ2-5; 11 positions agree with TRBD2. The sequence was obtained from a male donor with lung adenocarcinoma. The CD4 and CD8 labels of this study may be unreliable. As DNA, the CDR3 is TGTGCCAGCACCGAACTAGCGGGAGTAACGGGGCAGTACTTC. Protein product: CASTELAGVTGQYF.